These 22 T cell receptor beta chains were sequenced from one sample in a study of T-cell memory formation after mild COVID-19. TCRdb recomputed calls from the 5' RACE reads with MiXCR, one row per CDR3 protein. The table records some 160,000 distinct CDR3 sequences, around 13% of them present only once. The specimen was PBMCs or a T cell subset sorted from them (not recorded which). The receptors were sampled from a man between 18 and 29 years old who had mild COVID-19 (a few samples of this study predate the infection). Cell type and time point are not known.

The table lists this clonotype with many counts. The CDR3: CASSQARFEVGKRDFF. The CDR3 DNA is TGTGCCAGCAGCCAAGCAAGGTTCGAGGTTGGGAAAAGGGATTTCTTT. The V gene is TRBV4-2, the J gene TRBJ1-1; no clear D. CDR3 length: 16 residues. Germline V gene lookup returns CDR1 LGHNA and CDR2 YNFKEQ. Trimming shortened V by 1 base and J by 13 bases, and 25 bases separated the two germline ends.

The chain couples TRBV20-1 to TRBJ1-2; D call uncertain. The CDR3 totals 14 residues. Germline V gives CDR1 DFQATT, CDR2 SNEGSKA (reference sequence). V lost 0 bases to trimming and J lost 4 bases, with 12 bases between them. The CDR3 loop is CSARDPGIGYGYTF. The CDR3 DNA is TGCAGTGCTAGAGATCCGGGGATTGGCTATGGCTACACCTTC.

V usage is TRBV20-1 and J usage is TRBJ2-3, with TRBD2 as a possible D gene (7 bases). The CDR3 sequence is 14 residues long. CDR1 and CDR2 from the germline V gene are DFQATT and SNEGSKA (reference sequence). V lost 6 bases to trimming and J lost 5 bases, with 18 bases between them. The DNA of the CDR3 is TGCAGTGCGACGGTGGGGGGGCCAGGAGATACGCAGTATTTT. Translated, it gives CSATVGGPGDTQYF.

This clonotype was seen more than once but under ten times. The chain employs TRBV20-1 and TRBJ2-1; TRBD2 matches 16 bases. The CDR3 contains 14 residues. Germline CDR1 reads DFQATT; CDR2 reads SNEGSKA (reference sequence). After removal of 6 bases from V and 6 bases from J, the junction contained 2 bases not matched to a gene. The CDR3 loop reads CSAGTSGGANEQFF. For the CDR3, the DNA is TGCAGTGCGGGGACTAGCGGGGGGGCCAATGAGCAGTTCTTC.

This clonotype was observed a handful of times. The V call is TRBV7-2, the J call TRBJ1-5; no firm D call. Germline V lookup: CDR1 SGHTA, CDR2 FQGNSA. The CDR3 sequence is 13 residues long. The V and J ends lost 7 bases and 5 bases respectively, with 12 bases between them. The CDR3 protein is CASTPDRYQPQHF. The DNA for the CDR3 is TGTGCCAGCACCCCCGATCGCTATCAGCCCCAGCATTTT. The variable domain in full, completed from reference TRBV7-2 and TRBJ1-5, reads GAGVSQSPSNKVTEKGKDVELRCDPISGHTALYWYRQSLGQGLEFLIYFQGNSAPDKSGLPSDRFSAERTGGSVSTLTIQRTQQEDSAVYLCASTPDRYQPQHFGDGTRLSIL.

The rearrangement joins TRBV18 to TRBJ2-3; D gene uncertain. V was trimmed by 0 bases and J by 5 bases, leaving 6 bases between them. CDR1 KGHSH and CDR2 LQKENI come from the germline V gene. The CDR3 covers 13 residues. Here the CDR3 DNA reads TGTGCCAGCTCACCACCGACGGGAGATACGCAGTATTTT. Translation gives CASSPPTGDTQYF.

This clonotype appeared many times. The gene calls are TRBV12-3 or TRBV12-4 and TRBJ2-5; D is possibly TRBD2 (5 bases). V dropped 5 bases and J dropped 1 base, with 11 bases sitting between them. The CDR3 consists of 14 residues. The CDR3 DNA sequence: TGTGCCAGCAGTAGAGGGTTCCGCCAAGAGACCCAGTACTTC. It specifies CASSRGFRQETQYF.

The rearrangement uses TRBV5-1 and TRBJ2-3; 8 positions agree with TRBD2. The CDR3 consists of 14 residues. J was trimmed by 4 bases and V by 5 bases; bases with no gene match: 6. Germline CDR1 reads SGHRS; CDR2 reads YFSETQ. CDR3 coding DNA: TGCGCCAGCAGGCCGGGACTAGTCTCAGATACGCAGTATTTT. Protein product: CASRPGLVSDTQYF.

In this sample, this clonotype turned up many times. The V gene is TRBV18, the J gene TRBJ2-3, with D possibly matching TRBD1 (6 bases). From germline, CDR1 is KGHSH and CDR2 LQKENI. This CDR3 spans 16 amino acids. The V end was cut by 1 base, the J end by 2 bases, with 13 bases between. The CDR3 protein is CASSPRKGGNTDTQYF. CDR3 sequence (DNA): TGTGCCAGCTCACCACGGAAAGGGGGTAACACAGATACGCAGTATTTT.

The J gene is TRBJ1-2, the V gene TRBV3-1, with D unresolved. The germline V and J ends were trimmed by 1 base and 7 bases, with 10 bases remaining between them. Germline assignment: CDR1 LGHDT and CDR2 YNNKEL (reference sequence). The CDR3 consists of 13 residues. DNA for the CDR3: TGTGCCAGCAGCCAAGGGATCGGGTTTGGCTACACCTTC. Protein: CASSQGIGFGYTF.

V gene TRBV15 combines with J gene TRBJ2-7, with 7 nucleotides matching TRBD1. The CDR3 runs to 16 residues. The V segment lost 2 bases and the J segment 1 base; nucleotides outside the gene matches: 8. Germline loops: CDR1 LNHNV, CDR2 YYDKDF (reference sequence). CDR3 in amino acids: CATSRIDRDRSYEQYV. The DNA of the CDR3 is TGTGCCACCAGCAGAATAGACAGGGACCGATCCTACGAGCAGTACGTC.

This clonotype was counted a few times. Here the CDR3 DNA reads TGTGCCAGCAGCGCGCTTAGGGGCCCAGAGACCCAGTACTTC. It yields the protein CASSALRGPETQYF. The chain carries TRBV9 and TRBJ2-5; D may be TRBD1 (5 bases). Germline V CDR1 and CDR2: SGDLS, YYNGEE. The V end lost 3 bases, the J end lost 4 bases, and 13 bases lay between the germline ends. There are 14 residues in the CDR3.

This clonotype was counted a few times. The chain has TRBV7-2 and TRBJ1-5; 7 bases match TRBD1. This CDR3 is built from 15 residues. V gave up 5 bases and J gave up 4 bases; unmatched junction bases: 8. The germline CDR1 and CDR2 sequences are SGHTA and FQGNSA. The CDR3 nucleotides are TGTGCCAGCAGCATTAGGAGGGGGCTTAATCAGCCCCAGCATTTT. Its translation: CASSIRRGLNQPQHF.

The CDR3 protein is CASSYLGEQYV. CDR3 coding DNA: TGTGCCAGCAGCTACCTCGGCGAGCAGTACGTC. The chain links TRBV28 to TRBJ2-7; the D is unclear. The CDR3 is 11 amino acids. Trimming cost V 6 bases and J 6 bases, with 9 bases left between them. Germline V lookup: CDR1 MDHEN, CDR2 SYDVKM.

V gene TRBV5-1 combines with J gene TRBJ2-3; 11 positions agree with TRBD2. J lost 2 bases, V lost 5 bases, and 4 bases had no gene match. The germline V gene encodes CDR1 SGHRS and CDR2 YFSETQ. CDR3 length equals 15 residues. The CDR3 sequence is CASRTSGDTTDTQYF. The CDR3 bases are TGCGCCAGCAGGACTAGCGGGGATACCACAGATACGCAGTATTTT.

This clonotype showed up just a few times. This chain connects TRBV7-2 to TRBJ1-2; D not resolved. The V end was cut by 0 bases, the J end by 8 bases, with 13 bases between. This CDR3 region has 14 residues. In germline, CDR1 is SGHTA, CDR2 FQGNSA. CDR3: CASSLATALLGYTF. The CDR3 DNA is TGTGCCAGCAGCTTAGCCACAGCCCTCTTGGGCTACACCTTC.

In this sample, this clonotype turned up a few times. The V call is TRBV4-3, the J call TRBJ2-1, with D tentatively TRBD2 (6 bases). V gave up 0 bases and J gave up 7 bases, with 13 bases separating them. The CDR3 length is 15 residues. Germline CDR1 reads LGHNA; CDR2 reads YSLEER. CDR3 DNA sequence: TGCGCCAGCAGCCAAGACTCCGGGGGATGGAATGAGCAGTTCTTC. This gives the protein CASSQDSGGWNEQFF.

This clonotype was seen repeatedly, ten times or more. J is TRBJ1-6 and V is TRBV9, with D unresolved. The CDR3 extends over 15 amino acids. Between the trimmed V and J ends, which lost 3 bases and 8 bases, there was a span of 15 bases. CDR1 is SGDLS, CDR2 YYNGEE, per germline. The CDR3 DNA is TGTGCCAGCAGCGAGGGCCTGAGGGAATATTCACCCCTCCACTTT. It yields the protein CASSEGLREYSPLHF.

The chain combines TRBV5-1 with TRBJ2-3, with 10 bases that match TRBD2. The CDR3 consists of 19 residues. The germline gives CDR1 SGHRS, CDR2 YFSETQ. V was clipped by 4 bases and J by 4 bases; unmatched bases: 18. CDR3 sequence reads: CASSRKASGGAMSPDTQYF. In DNA form, the CDR3 reads TGCGCCAGCAGCCGTAAAGCCAGCGGGGGGGCCATGTCTCCAGATACGCAGTATTTT.

The V call is TRBV7-3, the J call TRBJ1-1; possibly TRBD1 for D (5 bases). The CDR3 has 13 residues. Germline V gene data show CDR1 as SGHTA and CDR2 as FQGTGA. The V end lost 5 bases, the J end lost 4 bases, and 11 bases lay between the germline ends. The CDR3 sequence: CASSKVGGTEAFF. CDR3 DNA sequence: TGTGCCAGCAGCAAGGTGGGGGGCACTGAAGCTTTCTTT.

J is TRBJ2-1 and V is TRBV7-3, with TRBD2 identical over 8 bases. Looked up from germline, CDR1 is SGHTA and CDR2 is FQGTGA. This CDR3 region has 15 residues. V trimming: 6 bases; J trimming: 2 bases; junction bases outside the gene matches: 6. The CDR3 loop is CASRPGGGTYNEQFF. CDR3 sequence (DNA): TGTGCCAGCAGGCCGGGAGGGGGGACCTACAATGAGCAGTTCTTC. The entire variable domain, with the rest obtained from reference TRBV7-3 and TRBJ2-1, is as follows: GAGVSQTPSNKVTEKGKYVELRCDPISGHTALYWYRQSLGQGPEFLIYFQGTGAADDSGLPNDRFFAVRPEGSVSTLKIQRTERGDSAVYLCASRPGGGTYNEQFFGPGTRLTVL.

This sequence joins TRBV28 and TRBJ2-1; D is perhaps TRBD2 (5 bases). The CDR3 consists of 13 residues. The V end was cut by 6 bases, the J end by 8 bases, with 14 bases between. Germline CDR1 reads MDHEN; CDR2 reads SYDVKM. CDR3: CASRPRGLHEQFF. In nucleotides, the CDR3 is TGTGCCAGCAGGCCCCGGGGTTTGCATGAGCAGTTCTTC.